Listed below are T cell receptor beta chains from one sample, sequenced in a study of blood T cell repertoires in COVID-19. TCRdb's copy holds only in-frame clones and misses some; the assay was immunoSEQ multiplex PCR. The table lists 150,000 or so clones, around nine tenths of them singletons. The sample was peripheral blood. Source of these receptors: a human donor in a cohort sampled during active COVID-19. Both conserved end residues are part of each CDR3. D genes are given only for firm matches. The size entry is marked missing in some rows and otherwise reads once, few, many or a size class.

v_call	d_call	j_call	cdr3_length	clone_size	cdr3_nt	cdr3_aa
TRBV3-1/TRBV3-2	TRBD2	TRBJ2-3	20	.	TGTGCCAGCAGCCAAGCCGGCGGACTAGCGGGGGGGATTAGCACAGATACGCAGTATTTT	CASSQAGGLAGGISTDTQYF
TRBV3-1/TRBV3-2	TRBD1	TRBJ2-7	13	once	TGTGCCAGCAGCCAAGTGCAGGGGGCAGAGCAGTACTTC	CASSQVQGAEQYF
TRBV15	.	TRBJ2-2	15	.	TGTGCCACCAGCAGAGTCAGGGGGAACACCGGGGAGCTGTTTTTT	CATSRVRGNTGELFF
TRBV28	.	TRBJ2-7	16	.	TGTGCCAGCAGTCAACCGCCCGGGTATCCACCATACGAGCAGTACTTC	CASSQPPGYPPYEQYF
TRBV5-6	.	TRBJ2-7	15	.	TGTGCCAGCAAAGGAGGGGTTGCCGGGGCCTACGAGCAGTACTTC	CASKGGVAGAYEQYF
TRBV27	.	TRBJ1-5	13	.	TGTGCCAGCAGTTCCTATAGCAATCAGCCCCAGCATTTT	CASSSYSNQPQHF
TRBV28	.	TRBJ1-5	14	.	TGTGCCAGCAGTTCGACGGGGGTTCATCGGCCCCAGCATTTT	CASSSTGVHRPQHF
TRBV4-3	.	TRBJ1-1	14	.	TGCGCCAGCAGCCAAGGTGTCGGGGGTACTGAAGCTTTCTTT	CASSQGVGGTEAFF
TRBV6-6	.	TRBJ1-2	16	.	TGTGCCAGCAGTCCCAACTCGGTACAGGGAGTCTATGGCTACACCTTC	CASSPNSVQGVYGYTF
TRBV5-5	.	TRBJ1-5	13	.	TGTGCCAGCAGCTTAATTATTCATCAGCCCCAGCATTTT	CASSLIIHQPQHF
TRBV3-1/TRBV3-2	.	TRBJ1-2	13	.	TGTGCCAGCAGCCAAGTTCGGTCGTATGGCTACACCTTC	CASSQVRSYGYTF
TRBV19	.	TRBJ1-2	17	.	TGTGCCAGTAGCCTCCATTCGAGCGAGTCTTCTAACTATGGCTACACCTTC	CASSLHSSESSNYGYTF
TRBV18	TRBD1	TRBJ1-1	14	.	TGTGCCAGCTCACGTAGGGGGCGCGTCACTGAAGCTTTCTTT	CASSRRGRVTEAFF
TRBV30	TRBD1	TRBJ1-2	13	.	TGTGCTCAGACGAGACAGGGCAACTATGGCTACACCTTC	CAQTRQGNYGYTF
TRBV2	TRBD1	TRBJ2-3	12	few	TGTGCCAGCTTGGACAGGGAAGATACGCAGTATTTT	CASLDREDTQYF
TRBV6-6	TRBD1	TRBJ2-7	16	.	TGTGCCAGCAGTCCCACTACCCAGGGGGCCCCCTACGAGCAGTACTTC	CASSPTTQGAPYEQYF
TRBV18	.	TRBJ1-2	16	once	TGTGCCAGCTCACTAGAGCGGGCCCCCCAAGGCTATGGCTACACCTTC	CASSLERAPQGYGYTF
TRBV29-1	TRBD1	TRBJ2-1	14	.	TGCAGCGTCATGGACAGGGGGAGCTACAATGAGCAGTTCTTC	CSVMDRGSYNEQFF
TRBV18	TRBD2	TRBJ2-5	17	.	TGTGCCAGCTCACCGGAAGGTAGCGGGGGGTACCAAGAGACCCAGTACTTC	CASSPEGSGGYQETQYF
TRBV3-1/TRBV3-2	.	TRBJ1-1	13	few	TGTGCCAGCAGCCAAGAGGAGGACACTGAAGCTTTCTTT	CASSQEEDTEAFF
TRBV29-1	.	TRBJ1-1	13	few	TGCAGCGTTGAAGTCCAAGGGGGCACTGAAGCTTTCTTT	CSVEVQGGTEAFF
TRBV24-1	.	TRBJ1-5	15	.	TGTGCCACCAGCACCGGGACATCGGGCAATCAGCCCCAGCATTTT	CATSTGTSGNQPQHF
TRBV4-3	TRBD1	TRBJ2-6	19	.	TGCGCCAGCAGCCGCGGAGTTGGGACAGGGTCGTTCGGGGCCAACGTCCTGACTTTC	CASSRGVGTGSFGANVLTF
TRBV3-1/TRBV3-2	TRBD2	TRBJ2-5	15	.	TGTGCCAGCAGCCAAGTGCCCGGGGGGGGAGAGACCCAGTACTTC	CASSQVPGGGETQYF
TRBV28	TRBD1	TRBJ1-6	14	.	TGTGCCAGCAGTAACTTGGACAGGAATTCACCCCTCCACTTT	CASSNLDRNSPLHF
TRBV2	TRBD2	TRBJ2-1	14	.	TGTGCCAGCAGGAGGCGGGGAGGGGACAATGAGCAGTTCTTC	CASRRRGGDNEQFF
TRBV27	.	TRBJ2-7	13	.	TGTGCCAGCAGTTATGAGCGAAACTACGAGCAGTACTTC	CASSYERNYEQYF
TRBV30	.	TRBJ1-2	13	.	TGTGCCTGGAGTGTAAGTCAGAACTATGGCTACACCTTC	CAWSVSQNYGYTF
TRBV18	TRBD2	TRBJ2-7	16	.	TGTGCCAGCTCACCGGGAGGACTAGCGGGGGGTTACGAGCAGTACTTC	CASSPGGLAGGYEQYF
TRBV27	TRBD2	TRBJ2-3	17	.	TGTGCCAGCAGTCGAAGGACTAGCGGGAGGGTTACAGATACGCAGTATTTT	CASSRRTSGRVTDTQYF
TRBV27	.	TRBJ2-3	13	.	TGTGCCAGCAGTTGGGGCAGCACAGATACGCAGTATTTT	CASSWGSTDTQYF
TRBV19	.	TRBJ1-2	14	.	TGTGCCAGTAGCGAAATCGACAGTTTCTATGGCTACACCTTC	CASSEIDSFYGYTF
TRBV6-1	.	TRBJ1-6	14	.	TGTGCCAGCAGTGAAGCCCCGGAGGATTCACCCCTCCACTTT	CASSEAPEDSPLHF
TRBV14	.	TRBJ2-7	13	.	TGTGCCAGCGGGGTGAAGGGAGCGGCCGAGCAGTACTTC	CASGVKGAAEQYF
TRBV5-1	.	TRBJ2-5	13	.	TGCGCCAGCAGCATCCGGGACAAAGAGACCCAGTACTTC	CASSIRDKETQYF
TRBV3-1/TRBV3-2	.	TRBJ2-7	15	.	TGTGCCAGCAGCCAACTCCCCGACACCTCCTACGAGCAGTACTTC	CASSQLPDTSYEQYF
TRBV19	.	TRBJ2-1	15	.	TGTGCCAGTAGTATGTCAGGGCGCTCCTACAATGAGCAGTTCTTC	CASSMSGRSYNEQFF
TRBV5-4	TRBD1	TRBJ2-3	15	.	TGTGCCAGCAGCTCACCGGGACAGGGCACAGATACGCAGTATTTT	CASSSPGQGTDTQYF
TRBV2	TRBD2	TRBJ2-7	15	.	TGTGCCAGCAGTGATCTAGCGGGGCCACCCTACGAGCAGTACTTC	CASSDLAGPPYEQYF
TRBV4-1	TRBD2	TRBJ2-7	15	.	TGCGCCAGCAGCCAGAGGACTAGCGGGGCCTACGAGCAGTACTTC	CASSQRTSGAYEQYF
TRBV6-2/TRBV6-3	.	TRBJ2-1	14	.	TGTGCCAGCAGTCGCCTCTCGCGCTACAATGAGCAGTTCTTC	CASSRLSRYNEQFF